This T cell receptor beta chain stems from a study of blood T cell repertoires in COVID-19. Across the whole study: In each case, the material was cDNA or gDNA derived from T cells, B-cell-depleted T cells, or PBMCs.

This clone appeared a single time. Original data processing: Reference gene primer amplification yielded estimated nucleated cell counts. Here immunoSEQ multiplex PCR was the method, and the copy in TCRdb shows in-frame clones only, minus some. The V and J calls and clone size are taken from that table; D and trimming were inferred from the DNA. The profile shows approximately 140,000 clones, about 80% of them singletons. This CDR3 comprises 14 residues. Germline CDR1 and CDR2: SGHAT and FQNNGV. V was pared by 4 bases and J by 0 bases, with 2 bases of the junction left unmatched. Material: peripheral blood. The receptor's source is a man aged 65 to 79 with acute or convalescent COVID-19. The rearrangement links TRBV11-2 to TRBJ2-7; 8 nucleotides agree with TRBD2. Here the CDR3 reads CASSSGGSSYEQYF. In DNA, the CDR3 is TGTGCCAGCAGCTCGGGGGGGAGCTCCTACGAGCAGTACTTC.